A single sample is the source of the 8 T cell receptor beta chains below, sequenced in a study of technical replicates of blood from several donors. Only in-frame clones appear in the TCRdb table, and some are missing; sequencing was by immunoSEQ multiplex PCR. The data show roughly 62,000 clones, with about nine tenths seen just once and approximately 4% held by the top ten. The source material was PBMCs. Source of these receptors: a human donor in good health. Some clones in this sample may be carry-over from other donors' samples.

The chain combines TRBV6-6 with TRBJ2-7, with TRBD2 identical over 7 bases. CDR3 length equals 15 residues. Per germline, CDR1 MNHNY and CDR2 SVGAGI (reference sequence). The V and J ends lost 2 bases and 3 bases, in that order; junction bases with no gene match: 7. CDR3 region: CASSYGGSRDYEQYF. CDR3 DNA sequence: TGTGCCAGCAGTTACGGCGGGAGCCGTGACTACGAGCAGTACTTC.

The chain links TRBV11-2 to TRBJ2-7, with TRBD2 matching 9 bases. J gave up 7 bases and V 6 bases, and 10 bases lay outside the gene matches. The CDR3 extends over 14 amino acids. Germline assignment: CDR1 SGHAT and CDR2 FQNNGV. The DNA for the CDR3 is TGTGCCAGCAGAGAGGGCGGGGGGGCCGTAGAGCAGTACTTC. Translation gives CASREGGGAVEQYF.

The V call is TRBV9, the J call TRBJ2-4; tentatively, D is TRBD1 (5 bases). Germline V gene data show CDR1 as SGDLS and CDR2 as YYNGEE. This CDR3 is built from 13 residues. Trimming took off 4 bases at V and 3 bases at J, with 8 bases between the two ends. The CDR3 protein is CASSLGHKNIQYF. The CDR3 DNA sequence: TGTGCCAGCAGCCTAGGACACAAAAACATTCAGTACTTC.

V is TRBV6-1 and J is TRBJ2-5; 15 bases are a match to TRBD2. The junction had 5 bases not matched to a gene; V was cut back by 4 bases and J by 5 bases. Per the germline V gene, CDR1 is MNHNS and CDR2 is SASEGT. The CDR3 covers 16 residues. CDR3 bases: TGTGCCAGCAGTGGGACTAGCGGGGGGGCCTGGGAGACCCAGTACTTC. It translates to CASSGTSGGAWETQYF.

The chain joins TRBV7-6 to TRBJ2-3; D gene uncertain. Germline V gives CDR1 SGHVS, CDR2 FNYEAQ. Between the trimmed V and J ends, which lost 5 bases and 4 bases, there was a span of 10 bases. The CDR3 is made up of 13 amino acids. CDR3 residues: CASSTTSPDTQYF. Here the CDR3 DNA reads TGTGCCAGCAGCACTACATCCCCAGATACGCAGTATTTT.

The V gene is TRBV11-1, the J gene TRBJ2-5, with D uncertain. V lost 1 base and J lost 3, with 3 bases in between. The CDR3 runs 12 residues. Germline CDR1 reads SGHAT; CDR2 reads FQDESV (reference sequence). This chain's CDR3 is CASSLGEETQYF. The CDR3 coding sequence is TGTGCCAGCAGCTTAGGAGAAGAGACCCAGTACTTC.

The gene calls are TRBV19 and TRBJ1-6; D gene ambiguous. Germline V gene data show CDR1 as LNHDA and CDR2 as SQIVND (reference sequence). V was clipped by 3 bases and J by 4 bases, with 7 bases between them. There are 14 residues in the CDR3. This chain's CDR3 is CASSIAEYNSPLHF. CDR3 sequence (DNA): TGTGCCAGTAGTATCGCCGAGTATAATTCACCCCTCCACTTT. Supplemented by reference TRBV19 and TRBJ1-6, the full variable domain reads DGGITQSPKYLFRKEGQNVTLSCEQNLNHDAMYWYRQDPGQGLRLIYYSQIVNDFQKGDIAEGYSVSREKKESFPLTVTSAQKNPTAFYLCASSIAEYNSPLHFGNGTRLTVT.

The genes are TRBV6-4 and TRBJ2-3; the D gene is possibly TRBD2 (6 bases). CDR1 MRHNA and CDR2 SNTAGT come from the germline V gene. Trimming removed 5 bases from V and 2 bases from J, with 14 bases in between. The CDR3 loop spans 15 amino acids. In nucleotides, the CDR3 is TGTGCCAGCAGTACGGAGGGGTTTTCCACAGATACGCAGTATTTT. This codes for CASSTEGFSTDTQYF.